The count of the clone carrying this T cell receptor beta chain is one. Its antigen is as yet unknown. Produced via immunoSEQ multiplex PCR; TCRdb's table is partial and in-frame only. The sample shows over 11,000 clones, approximately 78% of them seen only once. This entry comes from a study of PD-1 blockade in classical Hodgkin lymphoma. Germline lookup yields CDR1 MNHEY and CDR2 SVGAGI. With 5 bases removed from V and 2 bases from J, the gap between germline ends came to 9 bases. The CDR3 runs to 13 residues. Study outcomes and limitations: Complete responders' diversity at baseline resembled that of newly diagnosed patients. Newly diagnosed patients reportedly trailed healthy donors in baseline TCR diversity. Possibly reflecting disease activity or prior therapy, repertoire differences have causes that remain undefined. TCR diversity in CD4+, not CD8+, cells rose significantly by C4D1.

Relapse was seen in all patients after autologous stem cell transplantation, and brentuximab vedotin exposure was variable. Source: peripheral blood mononuclear cells (PBMCs), taken before the second cycle of nivolumab. This chain connects TRBV6-5 to TRBJ1-2; D uncertain. This clonotype was obtained from a human donor with classical Hodgkin lymphoma. The CDR3 sequence is CASSEHPNYGYTF. CDR3 nucleotides: TGTGCCAGCAGTGAACACCCAAACTATGGCTACACCTTC.